This record concerns one T cell receptor beta chain sequence. J gave up 0 bases and V 4 bases, and 5 bases lay outside the gene matches. Germline CDR1 KGHSH, CDR2 LQKENI. CDR3 length: 16 residues. Sorting used thawed, overnight-rested PBMC stained with anti-CD3, a viability dye and GMM-loaded CD1B tetramer. CD1B tetramers were loaded with Rhodococcus equi-derived C32 glucose monomycolate. Tetramer-sorted PBMC had been CD14 monocyte-depleted before freezing. Tetramer-negative cells, 75,000 to 100,000 per donor, were also sorted. These data originate in a study of T cells in tuberculosis. General observations from the study: Low-affinity CD1B-GMM tetramer-binding T cells may have been missed.

This table comes from immunoSEQ multiplex PCR, and its TCRdb copy is limited to in-frame clones, with some not included. In the table there are about 59,000 clones, about 76% of which are singletons. Sequencing was performed on CD1b-GMM tetramer-negative cells sorted from PBMCs. V usage is TRBV18 and J usage is TRBJ1-5, with 8 bases fitting TRBD1. The source is an adult woman with latent tuberculosis. CDR3: CASSRSGGSSNQPQHF. The DNA of the CDR3 is TGTGCCAGCTCACGCTCAGGGGGCAGTAGCAATCAGCCCCAGCATTTT.